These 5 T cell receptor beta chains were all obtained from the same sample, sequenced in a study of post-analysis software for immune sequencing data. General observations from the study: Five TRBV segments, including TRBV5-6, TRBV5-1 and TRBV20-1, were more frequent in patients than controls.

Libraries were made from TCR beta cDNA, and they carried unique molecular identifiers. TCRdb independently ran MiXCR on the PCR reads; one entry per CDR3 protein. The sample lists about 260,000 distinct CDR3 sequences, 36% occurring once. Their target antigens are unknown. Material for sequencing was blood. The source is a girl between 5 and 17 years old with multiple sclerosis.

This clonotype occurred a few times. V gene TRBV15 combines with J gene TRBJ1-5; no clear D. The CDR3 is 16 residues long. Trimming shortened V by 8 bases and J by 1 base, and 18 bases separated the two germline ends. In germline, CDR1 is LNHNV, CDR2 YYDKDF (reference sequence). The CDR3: CATDKGLGKSNQPQHF. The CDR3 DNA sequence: TGTGCCACCGATAAAGGGCTGGGAAAGAGCAATCAGCCCCAGCATTTT.

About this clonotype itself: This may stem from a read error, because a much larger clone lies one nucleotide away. The CDR3 DNA is TGTGCCAGCAGCTCCCCAGGACAGGGGGCGGATGAGCAGTACTTC. Protein sequence: CASSSPGQGADEQYF. The chain joins TRBV7-8 to TRBJ2-7, with 11 bases fitting TRBD1. The CDR3 is 15 amino acids. From germline, CDR1 is SGHVS and CDR2 FQNEAQ. V lost 4 bases and J lost 7; bases outside the gene matches: 9.

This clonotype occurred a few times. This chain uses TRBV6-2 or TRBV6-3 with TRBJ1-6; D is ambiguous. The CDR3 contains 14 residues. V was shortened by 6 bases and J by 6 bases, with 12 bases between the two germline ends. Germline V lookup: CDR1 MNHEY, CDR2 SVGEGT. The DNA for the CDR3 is TGTGCCAGCAGCTTAGCAAGCTTTAATTCACCCCTCCACTTT. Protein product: CASSLASFNSPLHF.

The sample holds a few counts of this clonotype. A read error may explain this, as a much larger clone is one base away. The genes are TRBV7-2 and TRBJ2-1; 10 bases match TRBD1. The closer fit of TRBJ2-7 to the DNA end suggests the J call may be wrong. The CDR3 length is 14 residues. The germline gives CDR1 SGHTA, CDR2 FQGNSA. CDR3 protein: CASLGQGTYNEQYF. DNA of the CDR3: TGTGCCAGCTTGGGACAGGGGACCTACAATGAGCAGTACTTC.

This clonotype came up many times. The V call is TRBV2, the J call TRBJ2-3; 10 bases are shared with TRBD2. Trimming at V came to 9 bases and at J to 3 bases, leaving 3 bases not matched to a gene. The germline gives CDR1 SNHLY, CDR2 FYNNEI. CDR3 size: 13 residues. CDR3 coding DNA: TGTGCCAGAAGAGCGGGGGGGACAGATACGCAGTATTTT. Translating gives CARRAGGTDTQYF.